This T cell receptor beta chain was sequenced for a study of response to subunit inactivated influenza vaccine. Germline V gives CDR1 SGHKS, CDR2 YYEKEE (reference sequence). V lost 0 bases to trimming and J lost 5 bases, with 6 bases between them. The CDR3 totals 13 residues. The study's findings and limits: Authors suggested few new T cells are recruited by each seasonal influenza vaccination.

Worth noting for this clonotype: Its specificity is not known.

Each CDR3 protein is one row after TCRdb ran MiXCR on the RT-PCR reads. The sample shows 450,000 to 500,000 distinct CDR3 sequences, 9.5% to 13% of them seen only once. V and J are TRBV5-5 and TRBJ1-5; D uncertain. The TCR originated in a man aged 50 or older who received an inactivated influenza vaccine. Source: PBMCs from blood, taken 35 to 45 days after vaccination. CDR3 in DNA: TGTGCCAGCAGCTTGGTTCCGGATCAGCCCCAGCATTTT. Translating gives CASSLVPDQPQHF. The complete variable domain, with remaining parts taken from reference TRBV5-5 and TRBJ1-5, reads DAGVTQSPTHLIKTRGQQVTLRCSPISGHKSVSWYQQVLGQGPQFIFQYYEKEERGRGNFPDRFSARQFPNYSSELNVNALLLGDSALYLCASSLVPDQPQHFGDGTRLSIL.